This T cell receptor (beta chain) was profiled in a study of blood T cell repertoires in COVID-19. As for the study in general: The origin of the acute and convalescent COVID-19 samples was the United States, Italy and Spain. Nucleic acid was either cDNA or gDNA, and it came from T cells, B-cell-depleted T cells, or PBMCs.

Using immunoSEQ multiplex PCR, the repertoire was profiled, and TCRdb retains in-frame clones only, with some absent. There are roughly 260,000 clones in the sample; roughly three quarters occur only once, and 3% to 4% lies in the top ten. Sequences were obtained from peripheral blood. The sequence derives from a woman in her forties with active or convalescent COVID-19.

CDR3 in DNA: TGCGCCAGCAGCTTGGCCCACAGGGGAAGCAATCAGCCCCAGCATTTT. Translated, it gives CASSLAHRGSNQPQHF. This chain links TRBV5-1 with TRBJ1-5, with 7 bases identical to TRBD1. CDR1 is SGHRS, CDR2 YFSETQ, per germline. V lost 0 bases and J lost 1; bases outside the gene matches: 4. The CDR3 has 16 amino acids. The full variable domain, in which reference TRBV5-1 and TRBJ1-5 provide the parts outside the CDR3, is KAGVTQTPRYLIKTRGQQVTLSCSPISGHRSVSWYQQTPGQGLQFLFEYFSETQRNKGNFPGRFSGRQFSNSRSEMNVSTLELGDSALYLCASSLAHRGSNQPQHFGDGTRLSIL.